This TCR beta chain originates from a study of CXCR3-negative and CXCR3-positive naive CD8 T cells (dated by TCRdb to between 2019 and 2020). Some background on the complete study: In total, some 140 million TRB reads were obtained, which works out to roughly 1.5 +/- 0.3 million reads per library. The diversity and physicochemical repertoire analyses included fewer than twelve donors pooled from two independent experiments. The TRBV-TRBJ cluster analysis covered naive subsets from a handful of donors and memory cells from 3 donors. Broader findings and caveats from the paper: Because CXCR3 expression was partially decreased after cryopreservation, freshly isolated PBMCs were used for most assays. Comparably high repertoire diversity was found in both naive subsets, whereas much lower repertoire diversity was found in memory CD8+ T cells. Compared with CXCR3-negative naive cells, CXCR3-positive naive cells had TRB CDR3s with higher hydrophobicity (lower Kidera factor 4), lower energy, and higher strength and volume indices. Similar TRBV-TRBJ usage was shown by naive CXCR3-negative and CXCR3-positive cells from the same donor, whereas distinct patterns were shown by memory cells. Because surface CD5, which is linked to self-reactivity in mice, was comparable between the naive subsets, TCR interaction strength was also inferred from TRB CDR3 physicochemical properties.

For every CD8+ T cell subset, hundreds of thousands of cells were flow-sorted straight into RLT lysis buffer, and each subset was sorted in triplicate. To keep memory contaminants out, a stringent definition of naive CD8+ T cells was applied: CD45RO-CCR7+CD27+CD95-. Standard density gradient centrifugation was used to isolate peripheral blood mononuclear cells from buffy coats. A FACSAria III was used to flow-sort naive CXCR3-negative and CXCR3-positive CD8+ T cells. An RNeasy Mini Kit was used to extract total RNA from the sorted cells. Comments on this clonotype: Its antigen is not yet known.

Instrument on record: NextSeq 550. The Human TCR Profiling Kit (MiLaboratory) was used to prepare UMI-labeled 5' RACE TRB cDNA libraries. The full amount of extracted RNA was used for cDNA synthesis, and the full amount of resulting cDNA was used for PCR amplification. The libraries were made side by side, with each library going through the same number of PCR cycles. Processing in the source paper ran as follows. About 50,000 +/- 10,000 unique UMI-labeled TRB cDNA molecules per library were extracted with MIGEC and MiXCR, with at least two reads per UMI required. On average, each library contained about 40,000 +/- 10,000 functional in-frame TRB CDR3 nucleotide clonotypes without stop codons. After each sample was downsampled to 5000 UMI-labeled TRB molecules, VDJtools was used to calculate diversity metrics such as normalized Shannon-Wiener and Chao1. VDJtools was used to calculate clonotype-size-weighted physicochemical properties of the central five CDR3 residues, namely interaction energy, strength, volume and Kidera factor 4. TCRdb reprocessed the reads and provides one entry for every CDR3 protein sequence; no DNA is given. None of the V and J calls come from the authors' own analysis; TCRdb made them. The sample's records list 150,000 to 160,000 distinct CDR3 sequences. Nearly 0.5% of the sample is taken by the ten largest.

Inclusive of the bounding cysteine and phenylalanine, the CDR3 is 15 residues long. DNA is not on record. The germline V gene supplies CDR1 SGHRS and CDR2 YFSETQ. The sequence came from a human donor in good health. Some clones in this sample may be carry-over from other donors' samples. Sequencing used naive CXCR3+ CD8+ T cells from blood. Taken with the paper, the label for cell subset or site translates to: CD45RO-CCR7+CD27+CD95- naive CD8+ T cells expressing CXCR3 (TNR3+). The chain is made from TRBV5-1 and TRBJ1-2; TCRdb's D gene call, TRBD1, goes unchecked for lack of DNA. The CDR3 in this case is CASSIYRGVNYGYTF. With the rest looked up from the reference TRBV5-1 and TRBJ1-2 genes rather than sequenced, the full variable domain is KAGVTQTPRYLIKTRGQQVTLSCSPISGHRSVSWYQQTPGQGLQFLFEYFSETQRNKGNFPGRFSGRQFSNSRSEMNVSTLELGDSALYLCASSIYRGVNYGYTFGSGTRLTVV.